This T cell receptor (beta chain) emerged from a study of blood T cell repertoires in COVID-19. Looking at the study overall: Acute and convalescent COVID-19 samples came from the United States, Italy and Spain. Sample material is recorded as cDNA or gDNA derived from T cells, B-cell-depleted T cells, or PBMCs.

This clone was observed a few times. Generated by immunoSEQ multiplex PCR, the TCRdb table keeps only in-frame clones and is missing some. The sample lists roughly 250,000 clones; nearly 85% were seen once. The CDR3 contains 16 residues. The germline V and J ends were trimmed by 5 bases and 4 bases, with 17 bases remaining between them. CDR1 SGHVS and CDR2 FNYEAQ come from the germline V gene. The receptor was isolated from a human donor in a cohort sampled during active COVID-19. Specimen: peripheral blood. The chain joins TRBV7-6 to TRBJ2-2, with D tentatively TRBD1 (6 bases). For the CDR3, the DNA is TGTGCCAGCAGCCGACAGAGGGGACAAGTCACCGGGGAGCTGTTTTTT. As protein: CASSRQRGQVTGELFF.